This T cell receptor (beta chain) was captured in a study of T cell repertoires in cytomegalovirus infection. About the study: In public TCR beta signatures, there were indications of both CMV infection and matching HLA type.

This clonotype was counted ten times or more. The antigen is undetermined. This CDR3 contains 11 residues. With 1 base removed from V and 4 bases from J, the gap between germline ends came to 2 bases. In germline, CDR1 is LGHNT, CDR2 FRNRAP. Findings of the study overall: Carriers of CMV plus the relevant HLA were identified by cumulative public TCR beta family frequency. The ex vivo response was dominated by HLA-C-restricted CMV-specific TCR beta clonotypes.

TCRdb reprocessed the reads with MiXCR, giving one entry per CDR3 protein. The data hold approximately 500,000 distinct CDR3 sequences, with approximately 16% observed a single time. Sequenced sample: CD8+ T cells from PBMCs. The source is a human donor in good health (CMV status not recorded). Some clones in this sample may be carry-over from other donors' samples. The V and J genes are TRBV12-5 and TRBJ2-7; unclear D gene. The CDR3 nucleotides are TGTGCTAGTGGTTTGGGATACGAGCAGTACTTC. Residues: CASGLGYEQYF. The full variable domain, its missing parts supplied by reference TRBV12-5 and TRBJ2-7, is DARVTQTPRHKVTEMGQEVTMRCQPILGHNTVFWYRQTMMQGLELLAYFRNRAPLDDSGMPKDRFSAEMPDATLATLKIQPSEPRDSAVYFCASGLGYEQYFGPGTRLTVT.